The 18 T cell receptor beta chains given below trace back to one sample, sequenced in a study of blood T cell repertoires in COVID-19. TCRdb's copy holds only in-frame clones and misses some; the assay was immunoSEQ multiplex PCR. This sample yields some 90,000 clones, of which around 92% are seen a single time; 2.7% belongs to the top ten. Input material: peripheral blood. Receptors were obtained from a man in his fifties or sixties with COVID-19, enrolled during active disease.

This rearrangement joins TRBV28 to TRBJ2-1; 8 bases agree with TRBD2. V lost 5 bases to trimming and J lost 3 bases; unmatched junction nucleotides: 9. CDR3 size: 16 residues. Germline values: CDR1 MDHEN, CDR2 SYDVKM. CDR3 bases: TGTGCCAGCAGTGTTTCAGGACTAGCAGACTACAATGAGCAGTTCTTC. This sequence encodes CASSVSGLADYNEQFF. Full variable domain (remainder filled in from reference TRBV28 and TRBJ2-1): DVKVTQSSRYLVKRTGEKVFLECVQDMDHENMFWYRQDPGLGLRLIYFSYDVKMKEKGDIPEGYSVSREKKERFSLILESASTNQTSMYLCASSVSGLADYNEQFFGPGTRLTVL.

The CDR3 loop reads CASSLAPGSGYNSPLHF. Written as DNA, the CDR3 is TGTGCCAGCAGCTTAGCCCCGGGTTCCGGCTATAATTCACCCCTCCACTTT. This chain uses TRBV7-6 with TRBJ1-6, with unresolved D. This CDR3 region has 17 residues. The V gene lost 0 bases and the J gene lost 3 bases, with 12 bases spanning the gap. Germline V gene data show CDR1 as SGHVS and CDR2 as FNYEAQ. Filled out from reference TRBV7-6 and TRBJ1-6, the complete variable domain reads GAGVSQSPRYKVTKRGQDVALRCDPISGHVSLYWYRQALGQGPEFLTYFNYEAQQDKSGLPNDRFSAERPEGSISTLTIQRTEQRDSAMYRCASSLAPGSGYNSPLHFGNGTRLTVT.

The chain recombines TRBV13 with TRBJ1-6, with TRBD1 identical over 7 bases. Germline V gene sequence: CDR1 PRHDT, CDR2 FYEKMQ (reference sequence). The CDR3 is 14 residues long. J lost 7 bases, V lost 3 bases, and 3 bases had no gene match. CDR3 residues: CASSFLTGNSPLHF. CDR3 DNA: TGTGCCAGCAGCTTTTTGACAGGGAATTCACCCCTCCACTTT.

The chain couples TRBV18 to TRBJ2-7; D unresolved. The CDR3 contains 13 residues. With 0 bases removed from V and 3 bases from J, the gap between germline ends came to 6 bases. From germline, CDR1 is KGHSH and CDR2 LQKENI. The CDR3 protein is CASSPPGDYEQYF. Written as DNA, the CDR3 is TGTGCCAGCTCACCACCAGGAGACTACGAGCAGTACTTC.

The chain employs TRBV4-1 and TRBJ1-2; 7 bases fit TRBD1. J was trimmed by 8 bases and V by 3 bases; bases with no gene match: 12. This CDR3 comprises 15 residues. Looked up from germline, CDR1 is MGHRA and CDR2 is YSYEKL. CDR3 DNA: TGCGCCAGCAGCCAGTCCCATCTCAACAGGGGAGGCTACACCTTC. It encodes CASSQSHLNRGGYTF.

V gene TRBV14 combines with J gene TRBJ1-4; 10 bases fit TRBD1. CDR1 and CDR2 from the germline V gene are SGHDN and FVKESK. This CDR3 is 15 amino acids long. V lost 4 bases, J lost 6 bases, and 5 bases stayed unmatched. CDR3 sequence reads: CASSPRTGGYEKLFF. CDR3 DNA sequence: TGTGCCAGCAGCCCCCGGACAGGGGGTTATGAAAAACTGTTTTTT.

The chain recombines TRBV4-2 with TRBJ1-3; D uncertain. The germline gives CDR1 LGHNA, CDR2 YNFKEQ. V dropped 0 bases and J dropped 0 bases, with 6 bases sitting between them. The CDR3 totals 15 residues. The CDR3 region has the DNA TGTGCCAGCAGCCAAGAACTGAGCTCTGGAAACACCATATATTTT. Amino acid sequence: CASSQELSSGNTIYF.

CDR3 DNA sequence: TGTGCCAGCAGCTGGGGGGACGAGCAGTACTTC. Translation: CASSWGDEQYF. The chain links TRBV5-5 to TRBJ2-7, with D perhaps matching TRBD2 (6 bases). The V gene lost 3 bases and the J gene lost 5 bases, with 6 bases spanning the gap. CDR1 is SGHKS, CDR2 YYEKEE, per germline (reference sequence). This CDR3 comprises 11 residues. The variable domain in full, completed from reference TRBV5-5 and TRBJ2-7, reads DAGVTQSPTHLIKTRGQQVTLRCSPISGHKSVSWYQQVLGQGPQFIFQYYEKEERGRGNFPDRFSARQFPNYSSELNVNALLLGDSALYLCASSWGDEQYFGPGTRLTVT.

The chain recombines TRBV19 with TRBJ2-3, with 11 bases that match TRBD2. The CDR3 loop spans 16 amino acids. Per the germline V gene, CDR1 is LNHDA and CDR2 is SQIVND (reference sequence). With 2 bases clipped from V and 4 bases from J, the junction kept 5 bases outside the gene matches. The CDR3 DNA sequence: TGTGCCAGTAGTATAACGAATAGCGGGGGGGCAGATACGCAGTATTTT. It specifies CASSITNSGGADTQYF.

The chain is built from TRBV3-1 (or the pseudogene TRBV3-2) and TRBJ2-3, with 9 positions matching TRBD2. The CDR3 sequence is 15 residues long. Germline lookup yields CDR1 LGHDT and CDR2 YNNKEL (reference sequence). The trim removed 0 bases at V and 7 bases at J, leaving 5 bases unmatched. In DNA form, the CDR3 reads TGTGCCAGCAGCCAAGAGGCGGGGGGGCCAAATACGCAGTATTTT. This encodes CASSQEAGGPNTQYF.

V usage is TRBV7-2 and J usage is TRBJ1-1, with D unresolved. Germline V gene sequence: CDR1 SGHTA, CDR2 FQGNSA. The CDR3 runs 13 residues. The germline V and J ends were trimmed by 1 base and 4 bases, with 7 bases remaining between them. CDR3 amino acids: CASSLVFGTEAFF. The CDR3, as DNA: TGTGCCAGCAGCTTAGTCTTCGGCACTGAAGCTTTCTTT.

V is TRBV13 and J is TRBJ1-2; 7 nucleotides match TRBD1. Germline loops: CDR1 PRHDT, CDR2 FYEKMQ (reference sequence). The CDR3 totals 15 residues. With 5 bases clipped from V and 0 bases from J, the junction kept 6 bases outside the gene matches. CDR3 DNA sequence: TGTGCCAGCAGCCCCACCGGGACAGCTAACTATGGCTACACCTTC. It is translated as CASSPTGTANYGYTF. The variable domain in full, with the rest retrieved from reference TRBV13 and TRBJ1-2, is AAGVIQSPRHLIKEKRETATLKCYPIPRHDTVYWYQQGPGQDPQFLISFYEKMQSDKGSIPDRFSAQQFSDYHSELNMSSLELGDSALYFCASSPTGTANYGYTFGSGTRLTVV.

Concerning this clone: At one boundary the junction diverges from the germline segment, which might be a read error. The rearrangement joins TRBV5-1 to TRBJ2-1, with D possibly TRBD2 on 6 matching bases. Germline CDR1 SGHRS, CDR2 YFSETQ. The CDR3 runs 15 residues. Here the CDR3 DNA reads TGCGCCAGCAGTTTGGCGGGGATGTCCTACAATGAGCAGTTCTTC. Protein: CASSLAGMSYNEQFF.

The chain combines TRBV6-2 or TRBV6-3 with TRBJ1-2, with D possibly being TRBD1 (6 bases). The CDR3 covers 13 residues. The germline V gene encodes CDR1 MNHEY and CDR2 SVGEGT. V lost 2 bases and J lost 2, with 6 bases in between. The CDR3 is CASSYTGNYGYTF. The CDR3 DNA follows: TGTGCCAGCAGTTACACAGGGAACTATGGCTACACCTTC.

V usage is TRBV5-4 and J usage is TRBJ2-7; 10 nucleotides line up with TRBD1. The junction had 5 bases not matched to a gene; V was cut back by 5 bases and J by 0 bases. The CDR3 sequence is 15 residues long. The germline V gene encodes CDR1 SGHNT and CDR2 YYREEE (reference sequence). CDR3 bases: TGTGCCAGCAGACGACAGGGGGCGAGCTCCTACGAGCAGTACTTC. As protein: CASRRQGASSYEQYF.

The V call is TRBV9, the J call TRBJ1-6; 11 nucleotides agree with TRBD1. The CDR3 extends over 15 amino acids. Germline values: CDR1 SGDLS, CDR2 YYNGEE. The V and J ends lost 3 bases and 6 bases, in that order; junction bases with no gene match: 2. CDR3 amino acids: CASSDGQGANSPLHF. The CDR3, as DNA: TGTGCCAGCAGCGATGGACAGGGGGCTAATTCACCCCTCCACTTT.

The CDR3 is CASSPEGGPSTTQYF. As DNA, the CDR3 is TGCGCCAGCAGCCCCGAGGGGGGGCCCTCTACGACCCAGTACTTC. The chain couples TRBV4-1 to TRBJ2-5; D is possibly TRBD2 (7 bases). The CDR3 contains 15 residues. The germline CDR1 and CDR2 sequences are MGHRA and YSYEKL. The ends were cut back, 4 bases at V and 7 bases at J, with 19 bases in the middle.

The chain couples TRBV21-1 to TRBJ2-5; the listed D gene, TRBD2, was not tested against the DNA. TRBV21-1 is a listed pseudogene. There are 15 residues in the CDR3. The CDR3 coding sequence is TGTGCCAGCAGACCCGGGACTAGTGGCATGGGGACCCAGTACTTC. This encodes CASRPGTSGMGTQYF.